The 30 T cell receptor beta chains in this list originate from one sample, sequenced in a study of ipilimumab plus nivolumab after autologous stem cell transplantation (dated by TCRdb to the early 2020s). The library was produced with the immunoSEQ multiplex PCR assay. TCRdb took over this immuneACCESS table, retaining in-frame rearrangements with V and J assigned. Such tables are incomplete; in checked studies, under half of the missing clones stem from an unresolved V gene, and the remainder is unexplained. The sample has approximately 14,000 clones on record, around 79% of them singletons. The ten largest account for less than 11% of the sample. This sample comprised PBMCs, obtained in a trial of ipilimumab plus nivolumab as post-transplant consolidation. These receptors were collected from a male donor with primary mediastinal lymphoma.

The chain carries TRBV5-1 and TRBJ2-5, with D perhaps matching TRBD1 or TRBD2 (8 bases each). The germline V gene encodes CDR1 SGHRS and CDR2 YFSETQ. The germline V and J ends were trimmed by 3 bases and 5 bases, with 20 bases remaining between them. CDR3 length equals 16 residues. Written as DNA, the CDR3 is TGCGCCAGCAGCTCGGGGGGGACAGGATCGAGGGAGACCCAGTACTTC. Amino acids: CASSSGGTGSRETQYF.

The CDR3 loop is CSVRAGEQPQHF. The DNA for the CDR3 is TGCAGCGTTAGAGCGGGAGAACAGCCCCAGCATTTT. The chain joins TRBV29-1 to TRBJ1-5; D is uncertain. CDR1 SQVTM and CDR2 ANQGSEA come from the germline V gene. The CDR3 consists of 12 residues. V was clipped by 5 bases and J by 7 bases, with 12 bases between them.

The table lists this clone with a few counts. The chain has TRBV29-1 and TRBJ1-2; 9 bases align to TRBD1. V shed 7 bases, J shed 2 bases, and the junction held 2 bases outside the gene matches. Germline CDR1 and CDR2: SQVTM and ANQGSEA. The CDR3 is 12 residues long. CDR3 protein: CSAGQGNYGYTF. CDR3 DNA: TGCAGCGCCGGACAGGGGAACTATGGCTACACCTTC.

This clone was seen just once. The chain carries TRBV29-1 and TRBJ2-3, with D uncertain. V shed 0 bases and J shed 2 bases, with 18 bases lying between them. The CDR3 loop spans 17 amino acids. CDR1 is SQVTM, CDR2 ANQGSEA, per germline. CDR3 in amino acids: CSVEDLFLTGPTDTQYF. CDR3 DNA: TGCAGCGTTGAAGACCTCTTTCTTACCGGGCCCACAGATACGCAGTATTTT.

This clone was seen a few times. The chain has TRBV6-5 and TRBJ1-4; D remains unclear. V was shortened by 8 bases and J by 0 bases, with 13 bases between the two germline ends. The CDR3 is 15 residues long. Germline V CDR1 and CDR2: MNHEY, SVGAGI. This chain's CDR3 is CASSEELATNEKLFF. CDR3 coding DNA: TGTGCCAGCTCAGAAGAGCTTGCAACTAATGAAAAACTGTTTTTT.

This sequence joins TRBV6-1 and TRBJ2-1; maybe TRBD1 (6 bases). This CDR3 contains 15 residues. V dropped 10 bases and J dropped 0 bases, with 16 bases sitting between them. Germline CDR1 MNHNS, CDR2 SASEGT. Here the CDR3 DNA reads TGTGCCACCCTCTATGACAGGAGCTCCTACAATGAGCAGTTCTTC. As protein: CATLYDRSSYNEQFF.

This rearrangement joins TRBV5-1 to TRBJ2-7; D remains ambiguous. The CDR3 contains 11 residues. V lost 5 bases and J lost 4, with 7 bases in between. Germline V gives CDR1 SGHRS, CDR2 YFSETQ. The CDR3 is CASRGQYEQYF. The CDR3 DNA is TGCGCCAGCAGAGGGCAATACGAGCAGTACTTC.

This clone showed up just a few times. The chain employs TRBV9 and TRBJ2-3; TRBD1 matches at 7 bases. The junction had 3 bases not matched to a gene; V was cut back by 0 bases and J by 5 bases. The CDR3 runs 14 residues. Germline V gene sequence: CDR1 SGDLS, CDR2 YYNGEE. The DNA for the CDR3 is TGTGCCAGCAGCGTAGCTAGGGGGCTAGATACGCAGTATTTT. It is translated as CASSVARGLDTQYF.

This chain uses TRBV27 with TRBJ2-5; 12 positions match TRBD1. In germline, CDR1 is MNHEY, CDR2 SMNVEV (reference sequence). This CDR3 comprises 14 residues. With 9 bases clipped from V and 1 base from J, the junction kept 3 bases outside the gene matches. The chain's CDR3 is CASGTGGLQETQYF. The DNA for the CDR3 is TGTGCCAGTGGGACAGGGGGCCTCCAAGAGACCCAGTACTTC.

The rearrangement joins TRBV11-2 to TRBJ2-5, with unresolved D. The CDR3 has 13 residues. Trimming took 1 base from V and 2 from J, leaving 5 bases between them. Per germline, CDR1 SGHAT and CDR2 FQNNGV. The CDR3 sequence is CASSLAQQETQYF. The CDR3 DNA reads as TGTGCCAGCAGCTTAGCACAGCAAGAGACCCAGTACTTC.

The chain's CDR3 is CASSLTGTHLNEQFF. In DNA, the CDR3 is TGCGCCAGCAGTTTGACCGGGACGCACCTCAATGAGCAGTTCTTC. V and J are TRBV5-1 and TRBJ2-1; D possibly uses TRBD1 or TRBD2 (5 bases each). Trimming cost V 5 bases and J 6 bases, with 18 bases left between them. There are 15 residues in the CDR3. Germline CDR1 and CDR2: SGHRS and YFSETQ.

The chain combines TRBV9 with TRBJ2-4, with 9 bases that match TRBD1. Per the germline V gene, CDR1 is SGDLS and CDR2 is YYNGEE. The J segment lost 8 bases and the V segment lost 5 bases, leaving 11 bases of the junction unmatched. CDR3 size: 15 residues. In DNA, the CDR3 is TGTGCCAGCAGTGCGAGGGGGACAGGGCGGCACATTCAGTACTTC. Translated, it gives CASSARGTGRHIQYF.

The chain uses TRBV11-2 and TRBJ2-4; D is perhaps TRBD2 (6 bases). Trimming removed 5 bases from V and 8 bases from J, with 13 bases in between. Germline CDR1 SGHAT, CDR2 FQNNGV. The length of the CDR3 is 13 residues. CDR3 sequence: CASSPGWGDIQYF. In DNA, the CDR3 is TGTGCCAGCAGCCCTGGGTGGGGGGACATTCAGTACTTC. Full variable domain (outside the CDR3, taken from reference TRBV11-2 and TRBJ2-4): EAGVAQSPRYKIIEKRQSVAFWCNPISGHATLYWYQQILGQGPKLLIQFQNNGVVDDSQLPKDRFSAERLKGVDSTLKIQPAKLEDSAVYLCASSPGWGDIQYFGAGTRLSVL.

The chain recombines TRBV15 with TRBJ2-1; D unclear. Trimming stripped 0 bases from V and 8 bases from J, with 5 bases between. The CDR3 is 12 amino acids. The germline V gene has CDR1 LNHNV and CDR2 YYDKDF (reference sequence). The CDR3 is CATSRDWDEQFF. The CDR3, as DNA: TGTGCCACCAGCAGAGATTGGGATGAGCAGTTCTTC. Based on the CDR3 plus reference TRBV15 and TRBJ2-1, the full variable domain is DAMVIQNPRYQVTQFGKPVTLSCSQTLNHNVMYWYQQKSSQAPKLLFHYYDKDFNNEADTPDNFQSRRPNTSFCFLDIRSPGLGDTAMYLCATSRDWDEQFFGPGTRLTVL.

The V call is TRBV2, the J call TRBJ1-1; the D is unclear. The germline V gene has CDR1 SNHLY and CDR2 FYNNEI. The CDR3 length is 11 residues. V gave up 6 bases and J gave up 2 bases, with 4 bases separating them. CDR3 nucleotides: TGTGCCAGCAGCCGAAACACTGAAGCTTTCTTT. It yields the protein CASSRNTEAFF.

The chain employs TRBV5-1 and TRBJ2-7; the match to TRBD2 covers 9 bases. This CDR3 has 15 amino acids. Germline V lookup: CDR1 SGHRS, CDR2 YFSETQ. J was trimmed by 3 bases and V by 0 bases; bases with no gene match: 4. CDR3 bases: TGCGCCAGCAGCTTGGGGCTAGCGGGACGCTACGAGCAGTACTTC. Protein sequence: CASSLGLAGRYEQYF.

This clone was seen more than once but under ten times. V and J are TRBV7-2 and TRBJ2-7; D may match TRBD1 or TRBD2 (5 bases each). V shed 5 bases and J shed 3 bases, with 11 bases lying between them. CDR1 and CDR2 (germline): SGHTA, FQGNSA. The CDR3 has 13 residues. The CDR3 region has the DNA TGTGCCAGCAGCCGGGACGGTAACTACGAGCAGTACTTC. The encoded protein is CASSRDGNYEQYF.

The V gene is TRBV5-8, the J gene TRBJ1-3; D not certain. The CDR3 runs 11 residues. Germline V lookup: CDR1 SGHTS, CDR2 YDEGEE. V lost 2 bases and J 3 bases, leaving 0 bases between the germline ends. The CDR3 is CASSFGNTIYF. As DNA, the CDR3 is TGTGCCAGCAGCTTTGGAAACACCATATATTTT. The variable domain in full, with the rest retrieved from reference TRBV5-8 and TRBJ1-3, is EAGVTQSPTHLIKTRGQQATLRCSPISGHTSVYWYQQALGLGLQFLLWYDEGEERNRGNFPPRFSGRQFPNYSSELNVNALELEDSALYLCASSFGNTIYFGEGSWLTVV.

There are a few counts of this clone. The chain uses TRBV5-6 and TRBJ2-1; the D gene is possibly TRBD1 (5 bases). The CDR3 length is 17 residues. CDR1 and CDR2 (germline): SGHDT, YYEEEE. Trimming pared 0 bases from V and 2 bases from J, leaving 15 bases between. CDR3 coding DNA: TGTGCCAGCAGCTTGGCCGCTGCGTCAGGGCCCTACAATGAGCAGTTCTTC. Its translation is CASSLAAASGPYNEQFF.

The chain joins TRBV10-3 to TRBJ2-2, with 7 positions matching TRBD2. There are 15 residues in the CDR3. In germline, CDR1 is ENHRY, CDR2 SYGVKD. With V trimmed by 6 bases and J by 2 bases, 6 bases remained unmatched. Written as DNA, the CDR3 is TGTGCCATCAGCGACCAGCGGGGAAACACCGGGGAGCTGTTTTTT. Translating gives CAISDQRGNTGELFF.

The V and J genes are TRBV10-3 and TRBJ2-7; tentative D call: TRBD1 (6 bases). The CDR3 consists of 15 residues. The ends were cut back, 0 bases at V and 3 bases at J, with 12 bases in the middle. The germline gives CDR1 ENHRY, CDR2 SYGVKD. This CDR3 is CAISESGASRYEQYF. DNA for the CDR3: TGTGCCATCAGTGAGTCGGGGGCTAGTCGCTACGAGCAGTACTTC.

This clone was seen only a few times. This chain joins TRBV19 and TRBJ1-4; possible D gene TRBD1, 5 bases. V was pared by 6 bases and J by 4 bases, with 18 bases between. The CDR3 has 16 residues. Germline V gene data show CDR1 as LNHDA and CDR2 as SQIVND (reference sequence). CDR3 in amino acids: CASRPSGGWNNEKLFF. Written as DNA, the CDR3 is TGTGCCAGTAGACCATCCGGGGGGTGGAATAATGAAAAACTGTTTTTT.

The chain is built from TRBV27 and TRBJ2-1, with 8 bases matching TRBD1. The germline V gene has CDR1 MNHEY and CDR2 SMNVEV (reference sequence). The CDR3 has 13 residues. V shed 5 bases, J shed 5 bases, and the junction held 2 bases outside the gene matches. Here the CDR3 reads CASSRQGNNEQFF. The DNA of the CDR3 is TGTGCCAGCAGTCGACAGGGGAACAATGAGCAGTTCTTC.

This chain uses TRBV5-4 with TRBJ2-3; D remains ambiguous. This CDR3 has 14 residues. The ends were cut back, 4 bases at V and 0 bases at J, with 9 bases in the middle. Looked up from germline, CDR1 is SGHNT and CDR2 is YYREEE (reference sequence). CDR3 nucleotide sequence: TGTGCCAGCAGCATTGATACTAGCACAGATACGCAGTATTTT. Translating it yields CASSIDTSTDTQYF.

The genes are TRBV6-1 and TRBJ1-1; unclear D gene. The CDR3 loop spans 15 amino acids. Germline V CDR1 and CDR2: MNHNS, SASEGT. V was shortened by 6 bases and J by 6 bases, with 20 bases between the two germline ends. CDR3 region: CASRETLTPAAEAFF. The CDR3 DNA sequence: TGTGCCAGCAGAGAAACCTTAACACCAGCGGCTGAAGCTTTCTTT.

The gene calls are TRBV2 and TRBJ1-1; TRBD1 matches 7 bases. V lost 10 bases, J lost 8 bases, and 7 bases stayed unmatched. The CDR3 has 11 amino acids. The germline CDR1 and CDR2 sequences are SNHLY and FYNNEI. The CDR3 protein is CATKDRNEAFF. CDR3 bases: TGTGCCACCAAGGACAGGAACGAAGCTTTCTTT.

The J gene is TRBJ1-1, the V gene TRBV9; no firm D call. Germline V CDR1 and CDR2: SGDLS, YYNGEE. CDR3 length equals 13 residues. Trimming took off 4 bases at V and 0 bases at J, with 7 bases between the two ends. Here the CDR3 DNA reads TGTGCCAGCAGCTTCACAGTGAACACTGAAGCTTTCTTT. Amino acid sequence: CASSFTVNTEAFF.

This clone occurred a few times. This rearrangement joins TRBV11-2 to TRBJ2-7; the D gene is possibly TRBD2 (5 bases). Germline V gene sequence: CDR1 SGHAT, CDR2 FQNNGV. There are 14 residues in the CDR3. V was shortened by 2 bases and J by 5 bases, with 13 bases between the two germline ends. DNA of the CDR3: TGTGCCAGCAGCTTACTAGCCCTTTCGAACGAGCAGTACTTC. It translates to CASSLLALSNEQYF.

The V gene is TRBV10-1, the J gene TRBJ1-2; D ambiguous. Trimming removed 3 bases from V and 2 bases from J, with 10 bases in between. The CDR3 has 14 residues. The germline gives CDR1 WNHNN, CDR2 SYGVQD (reference sequence). As DNA, the CDR3 is TGCGCCAGCAGTGAAGTCCAGGCCAACTATGGCTACACCTTC. Its protein product is CASSEVQANYGYTF.

The chain combines TRBV10-3 with TRBJ2-5, with D perhaps TRBD2 (5 bases). The CDR3 contains 14 residues. The V end was cut by 0 bases, the J end by 4 bases, with 9 bases between. The germline gives CDR1 ENHRY, CDR2 SYGVKD. The CDR3 DNA reads TGTGCCATCAGTGAGTCGTCCCGGGGAGAGACCCAGTACTTC. This sequence encodes CAISESSRGETQYF.